The 11 T cell receptor beta chains given below trace back to one sample, sequenced in a study of blood T cell repertoires in COVID-19. Some clones are missing from TCRdb's copy, which holds only in-frame ones; the method was immunoSEQ multiplex PCR. The table records roughly 150,000 clones, more than 70% of them present only once. The sample consisted of peripheral blood. The receptors stem from a man between 50 and 59 years old who had recovered from COVID-19.

The chain couples TRBV7-8 to TRBJ2-1; 12 bases match TRBD2. Per the germline V gene, CDR1 is SGHVS and CDR2 is FQNEAQ. V gave up 3 bases and J gave up 9 bases; unmatched junction bases: 6. The CDR3 is 15 residues long. The CDR3 loop reads CASSLLAGGPSEQFF. In nucleotides, the CDR3 is TGTGCCAGCAGCTTGCTAGCGGGAGGGCCGAGTGAGCAGTTCTTC.

This clone showed up just once. The chain joins TRBV6-5 to TRBJ2-5, with TRBD2 matching over 10 bases. This CDR3 region has 16 residues. J lost 5 bases, V lost 2 bases, and 8 bases had no gene match. Germline CDR1 reads MNHEY; CDR2 reads SVGAGI. The CDR3 region is CASSYPAGGPFETQYF. The CDR3 DNA follows: TGTGCCAGCAGTTACCCAGCGGGGGGGCCTTTTGAGACCCAGTACTTC.

This chain links TRBV5-4 with TRBJ1-2; unclear D gene. Trimming took off 6 bases at V and 4 bases at J, with 13 bases between the two ends. CDR3 length equals 13 residues. CDR1 and CDR2 from the germline V gene are SGHNT and YYREEE (reference sequence). The CDR3 DNA follows: TGTGCCAGCATCCCGGGGTACGGCTATGGCTACACCTTC. Amino acid sequence: CASIPGYGYGYTF.

In its sample, this clone was seen a few times. CDR3: CASSARTSGSGFPSYEQYF. The CDR3 DNA follows: TGTGCCAGCAGTGCTCGGACTAGCGGGAGCGGGTTTCCCTCCTACGAGCAGTACTTC. V usage is TRBV6-1 and J usage is TRBJ2-7, with 13 bases lining up with TRBD2. Looked up from germline, CDR1 is MNHNS and CDR2 is SASEGT. J was trimmed by 0 bases and V by 4 bases; bases with no gene match: 12. The CDR3 spans 19 residues.

The genes are TRBV7-2 and TRBJ1-6; D gene unclear. The CDR3 loop spans 13 amino acids. Germline V CDR1 and CDR2: SGHTA, FQGNSA. V was clipped by 2 bases and J by 10 bases, with 9 bases between them. The DNA of the CDR3 is TGTGCCAGCAGCTTACCGGGAGGATCACCCCTCCACTTT. Translating gives CASSLPGGSPLHF.

This rearrangement joins TRBV10-2 to TRBJ2-7; 7 bases match TRBD1. V trimming: 3 bases; J trimming: 4 bases; junction bases outside the gene matches: 6. The CDR3 covers 14 residues. From germline, CDR1 is WSHSY and CDR2 SAAADI. The CDR3 coding sequence is TGCGCCAGCAGTGAAGGGGGCTCATTGTACGAGCAGTACTTC. Translating it yields CASSEGGSLYEQYF.

The chain combines TRBV19 with TRBJ1-5, with 7 bases lining up with TRBD1. The CDR3 runs 15 residues. V dropped 5 bases and J dropped 4; count of bases not matched to a gene: 8. The V gene's germline CDR1 is LNHDA and CDR2 SQIVND (reference sequence). CDR3 nucleotides: TGTGCCAGTAGTTTTGGGACAGAGACGAATCAGCCCCAGCATTTT. Protein sequence: CASSFGTETNQPQHF.

J is TRBJ2-7 and V is TRBV28; TRBD2 matches 9 bases. There are 14 residues in the CDR3. V shed 1 base, J shed 7 bases, and the junction held 5 bases outside the gene matches. Germline V gene data show CDR1 as MDHEN and CDR2 as SYDVKM. Here the CDR3 DNA reads TGTGCCAGCAGTTTATTCCGGGCGGGGGGGGAGCAGTACTTC. Protein sequence: CASSLFRAGGEQYF.

V and J are TRBV7-2 and TRBJ2-3; TRBD1 matches at 10 bases. This CDR3 contains 16 residues. Germline V gene sequence: CDR1 SGHTA, CDR2 FQGNSA. After removal of 5 bases from V and 1 base from J, the junction contained 6 bases not matched to a gene. The CDR3 region has the DNA TGTGCCAGCAGCACGGGACAGGGGCCTCGCACAGATACGCAGTATTTT. Its protein product is CASSTGQGPRTDTQYF.

The genes are TRBV20-1 and TRBJ2-7, with a possible D match to TRBD2 (6 bases). This CDR3 has 18 residues. V shed 3 bases and J shed 2 bases, with 26 bases lying between them. Germline loops: CDR1 DFQATT, CDR2 SNEGSKA (reference sequence). The CDR3 DNA reads TGCAGTGCTAGTCCACCCAAGGCTAAACTAGCCGGGACCTACGAGCAGTACTTC. Translating gives CSASPPKAKLAGTYEQYF.

V is TRBV7-9 and J is TRBJ1-6; D perhaps matches TRBD1 (5 bases). V was cut by 1 base and J by 10 bases, with 11 bases left in between. CDR3 length: 14 amino acids. Looked up from germline, CDR1 is SEHNR and CDR2 is FQNEAQ (reference sequence). DNA of the CDR3: TGTGCCAGCAGCTTAGGACAGCCCCTCTCACCCCTCCACTTT. Translated: CASSLGQPLSPLHF.